This TCR beta chain was sequenced for a study of PD-L1 blockade in urothelial cancer. Study context: Patients had been given 0 to 3 earlier chemotherapy regimens.

Synthetic spike-ins, TCR analog templates, were added into each PCR. Clones were sequenced by immunoSEQ multiplex PCR, and TCRdb holds only the in-frame ones, with some missing. The sample lists about 130,000 clones, approximately 84% occurring once. The time point is: pretreatment peripheral blood. Per-patient samples, pretreatment and on-treatment, numbered 1 to 8. The CDR3 is made up of 12 amino acids. V gave up 1 base and J gave up 4 bases, with 5 bases separating them. The germline V gene has CDR1 SGHVS and CDR2 FQNEAQ. The chain has TRBV7-8 and TRBJ2-7; D not certain. Sequences were derived from PBMCs, sampled around atezolizumab (anti-PD-L1) treatment. The sequence was collected from a man aged 45-65 years with urothelial cancer. The chain's CDR3 is CASSLVGYEQYF. Here the CDR3 DNA reads TGTGCCAGCAGCTTAGTCGGTTACGAGCAGTACTTC.